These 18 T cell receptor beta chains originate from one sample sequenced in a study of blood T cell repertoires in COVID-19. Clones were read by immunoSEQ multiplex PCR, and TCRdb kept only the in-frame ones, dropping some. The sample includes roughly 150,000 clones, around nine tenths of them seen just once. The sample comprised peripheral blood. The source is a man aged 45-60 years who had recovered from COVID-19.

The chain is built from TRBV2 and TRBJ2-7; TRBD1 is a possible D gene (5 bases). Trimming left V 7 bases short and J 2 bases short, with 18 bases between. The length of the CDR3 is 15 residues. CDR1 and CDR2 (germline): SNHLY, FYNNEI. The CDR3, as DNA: TGTGCCAGCAATTCACAGGAGTATAAACCCTACGAGCAGTACTTC. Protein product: CASNSQEYKPYEQYF.

CDR3 sequence: CASSVAPDTEYGYTF. Here the CDR3 DNA reads TGTGCCAGCAGCGTAGCTCCGGACACTGAATATGGCTACACCTTC. The V gene is TRBV9, the J gene TRBJ1-2, with D possibly matching TRBD1 (5 bases). Trimming pared 0 bases from V and 5 bases from J, leaving 14 bases between. The CDR3 is 15 amino acids. Germline V gene lookup returns CDR1 SGDLS and CDR2 YYNGEE.

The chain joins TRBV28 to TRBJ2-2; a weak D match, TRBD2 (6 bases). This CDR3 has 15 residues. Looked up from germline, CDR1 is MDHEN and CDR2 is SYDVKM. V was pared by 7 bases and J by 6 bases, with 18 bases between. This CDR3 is CASKQDGRFAGELFF. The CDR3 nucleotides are TGTGCCAGCAAGCAGGACGGGAGATTCGCCGGGGAGCTGTTTTTT.

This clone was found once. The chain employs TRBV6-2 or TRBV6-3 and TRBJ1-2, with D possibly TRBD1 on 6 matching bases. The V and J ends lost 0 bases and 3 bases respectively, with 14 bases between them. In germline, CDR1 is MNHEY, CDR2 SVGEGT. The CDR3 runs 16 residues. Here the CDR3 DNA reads TGTGCCAGCAGTTACTCTTTGACAGGCCATTACTATGGCTACACCTTC. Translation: CASSYSLTGHYYGYTF.

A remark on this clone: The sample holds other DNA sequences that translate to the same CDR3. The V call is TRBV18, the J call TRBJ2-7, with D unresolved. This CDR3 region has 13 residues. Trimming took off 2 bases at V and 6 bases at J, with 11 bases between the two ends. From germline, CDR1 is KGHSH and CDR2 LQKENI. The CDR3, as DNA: TGTGCCAGCTCACCAGGGCCGGCGAGCGAGCAGTACTTC. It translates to CASSPGPASEQYF.

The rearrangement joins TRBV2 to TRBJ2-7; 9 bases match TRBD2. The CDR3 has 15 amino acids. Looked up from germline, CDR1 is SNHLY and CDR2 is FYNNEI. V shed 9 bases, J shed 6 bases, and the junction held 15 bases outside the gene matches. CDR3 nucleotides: TGTGCCAGTTCCCTTCTGGCGGGGGGGCCTGTCGAGCAGTACTTC. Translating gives CASSLLAGGPVEQYF.

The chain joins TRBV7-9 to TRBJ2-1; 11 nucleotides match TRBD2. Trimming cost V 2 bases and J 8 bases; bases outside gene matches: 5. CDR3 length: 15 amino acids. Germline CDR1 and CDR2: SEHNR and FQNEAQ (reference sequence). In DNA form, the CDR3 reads TGTGCCAGCAGCTTAAGTAGCGGGGGGGCCTATGAGCAGTTCTTC. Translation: CASSLSSGGAYEQFF.

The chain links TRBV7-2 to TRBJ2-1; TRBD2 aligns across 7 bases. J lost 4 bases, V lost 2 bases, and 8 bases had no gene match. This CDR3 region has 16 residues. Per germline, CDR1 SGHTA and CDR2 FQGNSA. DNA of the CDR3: TGTGCCAGCAGCTTACTCGCGGGAGCTATATACAATGAGCAGTTCTTC. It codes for CASSLLAGAIYNEQFF.

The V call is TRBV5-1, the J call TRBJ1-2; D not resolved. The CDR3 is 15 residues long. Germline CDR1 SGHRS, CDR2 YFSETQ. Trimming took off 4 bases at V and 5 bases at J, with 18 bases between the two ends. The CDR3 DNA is TGCGCCAGCAGCGTGCTGGCATTCGATCCTTATGGCTACACCTTC. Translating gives CASSVLAFDPYGYTF.

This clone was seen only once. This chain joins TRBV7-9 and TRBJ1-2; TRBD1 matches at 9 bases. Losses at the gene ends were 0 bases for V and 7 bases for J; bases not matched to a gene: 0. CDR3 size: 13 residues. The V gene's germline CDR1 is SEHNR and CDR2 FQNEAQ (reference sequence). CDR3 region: CASSLATGGGYTF. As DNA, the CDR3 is TGTGCCAGCAGCTTAGCGACAGGGGGTGGCTACACCTTC.

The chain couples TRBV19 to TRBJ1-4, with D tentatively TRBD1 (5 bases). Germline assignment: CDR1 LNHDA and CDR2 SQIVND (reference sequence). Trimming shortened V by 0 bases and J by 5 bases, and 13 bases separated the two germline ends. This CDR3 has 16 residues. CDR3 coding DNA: TGTGCCAGTAGTATAGATCGGGGGAGGTCAAATGAAAAACTGTTTTTT. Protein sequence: CASSIDRGRSNEKLFF.

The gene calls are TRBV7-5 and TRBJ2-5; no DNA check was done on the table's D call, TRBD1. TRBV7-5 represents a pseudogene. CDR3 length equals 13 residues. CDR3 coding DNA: TGTGTCAGAAGGTTACAGGGGGCCGAGACCCAGTACTTC. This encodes CVRRLQGAETQYF.

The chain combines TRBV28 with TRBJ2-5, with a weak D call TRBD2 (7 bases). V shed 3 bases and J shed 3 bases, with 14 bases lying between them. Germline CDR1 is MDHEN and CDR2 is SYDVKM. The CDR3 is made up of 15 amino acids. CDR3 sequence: CASSFGGGGEETQYF. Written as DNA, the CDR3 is TGTGCCAGCAGTTTTGGCGGGGGCGGGGAAGAGACCCAGTACTTC.

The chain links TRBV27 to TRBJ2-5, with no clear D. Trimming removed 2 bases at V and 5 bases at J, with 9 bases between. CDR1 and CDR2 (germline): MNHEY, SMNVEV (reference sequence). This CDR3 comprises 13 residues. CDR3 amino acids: CASSLGESETQYF. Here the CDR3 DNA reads TGTGCCAGCAGTTTAGGAGAGTCGGAGACCCAGTACTTC.

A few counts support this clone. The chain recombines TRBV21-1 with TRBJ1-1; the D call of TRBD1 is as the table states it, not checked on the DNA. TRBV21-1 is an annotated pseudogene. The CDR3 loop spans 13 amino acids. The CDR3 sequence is CASKPQGYTEAFF. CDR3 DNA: TGTGCCAGCAAGCCACAGGGATACACTGAAGCTTTCTTT.

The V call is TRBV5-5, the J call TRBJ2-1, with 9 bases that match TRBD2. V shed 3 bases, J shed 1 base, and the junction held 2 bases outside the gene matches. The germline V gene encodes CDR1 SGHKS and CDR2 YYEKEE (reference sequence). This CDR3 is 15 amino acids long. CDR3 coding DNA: TGTGCCAGCAGCTCCCTAGCGGGGTCCTACAATGAGCAGTTCTTC. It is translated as CASSSLAGSYNEQFF.

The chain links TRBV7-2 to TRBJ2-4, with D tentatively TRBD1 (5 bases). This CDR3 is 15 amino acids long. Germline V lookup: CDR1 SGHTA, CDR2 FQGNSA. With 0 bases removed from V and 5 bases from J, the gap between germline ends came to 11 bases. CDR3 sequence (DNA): TGTGCCAGCAGCTTAGCGGGTCCAGGGCAAAACATTCAGTACTTC. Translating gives CASSLAGPGQNIQYF.

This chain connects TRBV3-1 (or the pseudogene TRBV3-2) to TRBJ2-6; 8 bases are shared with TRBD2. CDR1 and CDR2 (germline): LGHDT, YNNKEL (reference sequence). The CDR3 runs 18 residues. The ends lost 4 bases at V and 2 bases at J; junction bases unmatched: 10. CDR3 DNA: TGTGCCAGCAGCCCTATCGGGGGGGCGCTTACTGGGGCCAACGTCCTGACTTTC. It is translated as CASSPIGGALTGANVLTF.